This T cell receptor beta chain originates from a study of cytomegalovirus exposure and HLA in healthy donors. Findings of the study overall: Per published accounts, TCR beta sequences correctly predicted the HLA-A and HLA-B alleles of most subjects. The number of N-insertions in an Asian-associated ancestry cluster was reportedly below the roughly 660-donor mean in a later analysis. Beyond CMV serostatus, there was no information to go on about immune exposure. Association of a missense DCLRE1C variant with TCR beta V- and J-gene trimming was reported in a later analysis.

On this clone: Its specificity is not known.

PCR employed 60 Vbeta and 13 Jbeta primers. Sequencing used immunoSEQ multiplex PCR; TCRdb keeps in-frame clones, though not all of them. The profile covers fewer than 200,000 clones, with 60% to 80% appearing a single time and over 0.95% taken by the ten largest. Sequenced: PBMCs. The sequence derives from a woman in her forties or fifties in good health and CMV-seropositive.

CDR3 in amino acids: CASSTPGQGNGELFF. The CDR3 nucleotides are TGTGCCAGCAGCACGCCGGGACAGGGCAATGGGGAACTGTTTTTT. This chain joins TRBV5-4 and TRBJ1-4; 9 bases map to TRBD1. This CDR3 spans 15 amino acids. Germline V gene lookup returns CDR1 SGHNT and CDR2 YYREEE (reference sequence). V dropped 4 bases and J dropped 12; count of bases not matched to a gene: 13.